This T cell receptor (beta chain) was retrieved from a study of T cells in Graves' hyperthyroidism and ophthalmopathy. This clonotype was observed at least ten times. The V and J ends lost 1 base and 0 bases respectively, with 8 bases between them. The CDR3 length is 14 residues. The germline V gene encodes CDR1 SGDLS and CDR2 YYNGEE. It was RNA transcripts that yielded the amplified TCR beta CDR3 regions. TCR CDR3 regions were first amplified by RT-PCR with HTBI primers. In TCRdb, the multiplex PCR reads were re-called with MiXCR into one record per CDR3 protein. The profile shows fewer than 400,000 distinct CDR3 sequences, 16% of them singletons.

This sequence originates from a young man with Graves' hyperthyroidism. The chain joins TRBV9 to TRBJ2-7; D is unclear. The sample comprised blood. CDR3: CASSVTPDSYEQYF. As DNA, the CDR3 is TGTGCCAGCAGCGTAACCCCTGACTCCTACGAGCAGTACTTC.